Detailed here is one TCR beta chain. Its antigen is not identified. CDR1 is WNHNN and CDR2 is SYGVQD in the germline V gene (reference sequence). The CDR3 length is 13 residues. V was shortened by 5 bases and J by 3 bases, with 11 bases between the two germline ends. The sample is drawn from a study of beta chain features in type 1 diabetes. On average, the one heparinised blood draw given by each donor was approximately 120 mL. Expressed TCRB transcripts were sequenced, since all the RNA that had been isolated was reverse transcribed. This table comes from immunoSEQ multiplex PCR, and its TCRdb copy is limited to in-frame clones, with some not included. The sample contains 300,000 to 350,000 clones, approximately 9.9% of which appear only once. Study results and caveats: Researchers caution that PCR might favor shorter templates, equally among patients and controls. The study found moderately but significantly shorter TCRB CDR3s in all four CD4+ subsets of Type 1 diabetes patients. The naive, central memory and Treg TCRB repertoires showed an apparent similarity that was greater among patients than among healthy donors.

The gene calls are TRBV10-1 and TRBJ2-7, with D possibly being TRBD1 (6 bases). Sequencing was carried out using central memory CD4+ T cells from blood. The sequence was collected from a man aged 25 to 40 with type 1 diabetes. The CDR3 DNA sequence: TGCGCCAGCAGTCTCAAACAGGGCTACGAGCAGTACTTC. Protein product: CASSLKQGYEQYF.